The rows below give T cell receptor beta chains drawn from one sample of a study of blood T cell repertoires in COVID-19. The method was immunoSEQ multiplex PCR; TCRdb's version includes in-frame clones alone and lacks a portion of them. The sample holds over 120,000 clones, less than 80% seen once. Material for sequencing was peripheral blood. The receptor set was obtained from a woman aged 80 or older with active or convalescent COVID-19. CDR3s include the opening cysteine and the closing phenylalanine or tryptophan. The order of the fields is CDR3 length, clone size, V gene, D gene, J gene, CDR3 protein, CDR3 DNA. D genes are given only for firm matches. Not all rows give a size; the values are once, few, many and, for expanded clones, a class.

>13|-|TRBV2|-|TRBJ1-5
CASSDDRNQPQHF
TGTGCCAGCAGTGATGACAGAAATCAGCCCCAGCATTTT
>15|few|TRBV7-3|-|TRBJ2-3
CASSRLGGPTDTQYF
TGTGCCAGCAGCCGCCTCGGGGGACCCACAGATACGCAGTATTTT
>16|-|TRBV14|TRBD1|TRBJ2-1
CASSPETGQGVPEQFF
TGTGCCAGCAGCCCCGAGACGGGACAGGGGGTCCCTGAGCAGTTCTTC
>13|-|TRBV28|-|TRBJ2-7
CASSQVVPYEQYF
TGTGCCAGCAGCCAGGTTGTGCCCTACGAGCAGTACTTC
>14|-|TRBV28|TRBD1|TRBJ1-1
CAIGTGVRATEAFF
TGTGCCATCGGTACAGGGGTTCGAGCCACTGAAGCTTTCTTT
>13|-|TRBV28|TRBD2|TRBJ2-2
CASRTGGTGELFF
TGTGCCAGCCGGACGGGGGGGACCGGGGAGCTGTTTTTT
>16|-|TRBV21-1|-|TRBJ2-2
CASSKGASANTGELFF
TGTGCCAGCAGCAAAGGCGCAAGCGCGAACACCGGGGAGCTGTTTTTT
>16|-|TRBV6-2/TRBV6-3|TRBD1|TRBJ2-3
CASSRTGNPPTDTQYF
TGTGCCAGCAGCCGGACAGGGAACCCCCCGACAGATACGCAGTATTTT
>12|-|TRBV25-1|-|TRBJ1-2
CATSNRRNGYTF
TGTGCCACCAGCAACCGGAGAAATGGCTACACCTTC
>13|few|TRBV2|TRBD1|TRBJ2-1
CVTRQGATREQFF
TGTGTCACTCGACAGGGGGCGACGCGGGAGCAGTTCTTC
>15|-|TRBV27|-|TRBJ1-4
CASSLSPRPNEKLFF
TGTGCCAGCAGTTTATCGCCCAGGCCAAATGAAAAACTGTTTTTT
>15|-|TRBV5-8|-|TRBJ2-4
CASSPSGVAKNIQYF
TGTGCCAGCAGCCCGTCCGGGGTAGCCAAAAACATTCAGTACTTC
>16|-|TRBV7-6|TRBD2|TRBJ2-5
CASSLMVAGGGETQYF
TGTGCCAGCAGCTTAATGGTAGCGGGGGGCGGAGAGACCCAGTACTTC
>15|-|TRBV5-1|-|TRBJ1-5
CASSLDSYSNQPQHF
TGCGCCAGCAGCTTGGACAGCTATAGCAATCAGCCCCAGCATTTT
>14|few|TRBV6-5|TRBD1|TRBJ1-3
CASSLGTGGNTIYF
TGTGCCAGCAGTTTGGGGACAGGAGGAAACACCATATATTTT
>15|-|TRBV19|TRBD2|TRBJ2-5
CASSIRLAGPETQYF
TGTGCCAGTAGTATAAGGCTAGCGGGGCCGGAGACCCAGTACTTC
>16|-|TRBV6-5|-|TRBJ1-4
CASSYSIRGTNEKLFF
TGTGCCAGCAGTTACTCGATTCGGGGGACTAATGAAAAACTGTTTTTT
>15|few|TRBV7-3|-|TRBJ2-2
CASSSGLKNTGELFF
TGTGCCAGCAGCTCCGGACTAAAGAACACCGGGGAGCTGTTTTTT
>15|few|TRBV7-2|TRBD1|TRBJ2-5
CASSLVGQGAETQYF
TGTGCCAGCAGCTTAGTGGGGCAGGGGGCAGAGACCCAGTACTTC
>12|-|TRBV2|-|TRBJ2-2
CASTNPPGELFF
TGTGCCAGCACCAATCCCCCCGGGGAGCTGTTTTTT
>13|-|TRBV10-1|TRBD1|TRBJ2-7
CASSKGTAYEQYF
TGCGCCAGCAGTAAAGGGACAGCATACGAGCAGTACTTC
>14|few|TRBV29-1|TRBD1|TRBJ1-1
CSVDLRGQNTEAFF
TGCAGCGTTGATTTGAGGGGGCAGAACACTGAAGCTTTCTTT
>16|-|TRBV12-1|-|TRBJ2-7
CASSLGLGTGLSEQYF
TGTGCCAGCAGCTTGGGTCTTGGGACAGGGCTGAGTGAGCAGTACTTC
>14|-|TRBV19|-|TRBJ1-6
CASSITGFNSPLHF
TGTGCCAGTAGTATAACAGGGTTTAATTCACCCCTCCACTTT
>17|-|TRBV4-1|-|TRBJ2-3
CASSHRSSGTGTDTQYF
TGCGCCAGCAGCCACAGATCATCCGGGACTGGCACAGATACGCAGTATTTT
>15|-|TRBV6-2/TRBV6-3|-|TRBJ1-2
CASSYAGVRSYGYTF
TGTGCCAGCAGTTACGCAGGGGTCCGATCCTATGGCTACACCTTC
>14|-|TRBV2|-|TRBJ2-2
CASRRRTSTGELFF
TGTGCCAGCAGGCGGAGGACGAGCACCGGGGAGCTGTTTTTT
>12|-|TRBV6-5|-|TRBJ2-4
CASTTGQNIQYF
TGTGCCAGCACAACAGGGCAAAACATTCAGTACTTC
>19|-|TRBV27|-|TRBJ2-3
CASSLRGQGFSSYTDTQYF
TGTGCCAGCAGTTTAAGGGGACAAGGGTTTTCCTCGTACACAGATACGCAGTATTTT
>15|-|TRBV13|TRBD1|TRBJ1-6
CASSIGTGGSSPLHF
TGTGCCAGCAGCATAGGGACAGGGGGATCGTCACCCCTCCACTTT
>12|-|TRBV19|-|TRBJ2-1
CASSIGGNEQFF
TGTGCCAGTAGTATCGGCGGAAATGAGCAGTTCTTC
>13|-|TRBV2|-|TRBJ2-5
CASRRGAVETQYF
TGTGCCAGCAGACGGGGAGCTGTAGAGACCCAGTACTTC
>17|once|TRBV21-1|-|TRBJ1-2
CASSKAGRDRAPYGYTF
TGTGCCAGCAGCAAAGCCGGACGGGACAGGGCCCCCTATGGCTACACCTTC
>17|-|TRBV7-9|TRBD2|TRBJ2-1
CASSPGLAGGSYNEQFF
TGTGCCAGCAGCCCGGGACTAGCGGGGGGATCCTACAATGAGCAGTTCTTC
>13|-|TRBV7-2|-|TRBJ2-1
CASSGRGVNEQFF
TGTGCCAGCAGCGGGCGGGGTGTTAATGAGCAGTTCTTC
>14|-|TRBV2|TRBD2|TRBJ2-1
CASSEIAGDNEQFF
TGTGCCAGCAGTGAAATAGCGGGGGACAATGAGCAGTTCTTC
>14|-|TRBV5-1|TRBD1|TRBJ1-2
CASSGTGRNYGYTF
TGCGCCAGCTCCGGGACAGGCCGTAACTATGGCTACACCTTC
>16|-|TRBV7-2|TRBD2|TRBJ2-3
CASIMSRTSGGDTQYF
TGTGCCAGCATCATGTCTCGGACTAGCGGGGGGGATACGCAGTATTTT
>18|-|TRBV28|TRBD1|TRBJ2-3
CASDLPGGTGVRTDTQYF
TGTGCCAGCGATCTACCCGGTGGGACAGGGGTCCGCACAGATACGCAGTATTTT
>14|-|TRBV19|TRBD2|TRBJ2-1
CASSPSGGLNEQFF
TGTGCCAGTAGTCCTAGCGGGGGGCTCAATGAGCAGTTCTTC
>12|-|TRBV6-2/TRBV6-3|-|TRBJ1-5
CASSYQYQPQHF
TGTGCCAGCAGTTACCAGTATCAGCCCCAGCATTTT
>12|-|TRBV2|TRBD1|TRBJ1-2
CASSGQGGGYTF
TGTGCCAGCAGTGGACAGGGGGGTGGCTACACCTTC